One and the same sample provided the 10 T cell receptor beta chains below, sequenced in a study of vaccination effects on CD4 cells after COVID-19. Expansion of antigen-specific CD4+ T cells with viral peptide pools was carried out by the ViraFEST assay before sequencing. Upon completion of around eleven days in culture, CD4+ T cells were isolated. Nucleocapsid antibodies stayed negative before and after vaccination, showing no earlier SARS-CoV-2 infection. The protocol was immunoSEQ multiplex PCR, while the TCRdb copy is restricted to in-frame clones and leaves out a portion. The sample includes tens of thousands of clones, 55% to 75% of them seen just once. Their cognate antigens are unknown. Sequencing used CD4+ T cells from PBMCs cultured with HCoV-OC43 spike peptides, obtained before COVID-19 vaccination. Regarding subset: HCoV-OC43 spike overlapping peptide pool stimulation. Receptors were obtained from a human donor who received a COVID-19 vaccine.

This chain connects TRBV19 to TRBJ1-5; 7 bases line up with TRBD1. The germline V gene encodes CDR1 LNHDA and CDR2 SQIVND (reference sequence). CDR3 length: 15 amino acids. Unmatched junction bases numbered 4, after V lost 5 bases and J lost 0 bases. The CDR3 region has the DNA TGTGCCAGTAGTGCGGGACAGTATAGCAATCAGCCCCAGCATTTT. It is translated as CASSAGQYSNQPQHF.

V usage is TRBV5-1 and J usage is TRBJ1-4; D is perhaps TRBD1 (6 bases). V shed 4 bases and J shed 7 bases, with 23 bases lying between them. In germline, CDR1 is SGHRS, CDR2 YFSETQ. The CDR3 covers 17 residues. The CDR3 DNA follows: TGCGCCAGCAGCCCCTCGGGGGGGGCGCGTATGGGTGAAAAACTGTTTTTT. Protein sequence: CASSPSGGARMGEKLFF.

This sequence joins TRBV6-6 and TRBJ2-3; TRBD2 matches 7 bases. Germline CDR1 is MNHNY and CDR2 is SVGAGI (reference sequence). V gave up 0 bases and J gave up 2 bases; unmatched junction bases: 2. This CDR3 spans 15 amino acids. The CDR3 region has the DNA TGTGCCAGCAGTTACTCCGGGACTAACACAGATACGCAGTATTTT. This codes for CASSYSGTNTDTQYF.

The rearrangement uses TRBV18 and TRBJ2-7; D ambiguous. Trimming took 0 bases from V and 6 from J, leaving 6 bases between them. Germline-derived CDR1 and CDR2 are KGHSH and LQKENI. The length of the CDR3 is 12 residues. The CDR3 DNA reads as TGTGCCAGCTCACCACCAAAGTCCGAGCAGTACTTC. It translates to CASSPPKSEQYF.

J is TRBJ2-1 and V is TRBV11-3, with D unresolved. The V and J ends lost 5 bases and 9 bases respectively, with 14 bases between them. Germline assignment: CDR1 SGHNT and CDR2 YENEEA. There are 13 residues in the CDR3. CDR3 nucleotide sequence: TGTGCCAGCAGCCCTCACACTGTGGGTGAGCAGTTCTTC. It codes for CASSPHTVGEQFF.

The chain couples TRBV29-1 to TRBJ1-1; no clear D gene. The CDR3 has 13 amino acids. CDR1 is SQVTM, CDR2 ANQGSEA, per germline. V dropped 6 bases and J dropped 2 bases, with 13 bases sitting between them. The CDR3 DNA is TGCAGCGTCGAGGCTCAGTCCAACACTGAAGCTTTCTTT. As protein: CSVEAQSNTEAFF.

The rearrangement links TRBV5-8 to TRBJ2-7, with TRBD1 matching 7 bases. CDR1 is SGHTS and CDR2 is YDEGEE in the germline V gene. Trimming cost V 4 bases and J 0 bases; bases outside gene matches: 10. The CDR3 is made up of 16 amino acids. The CDR3 bases are TGTGCCAGCAGCCTACAGGGGATTGGAAGCTCCTACGAGCAGTACTTC. The encoded protein is CASSLQGIGSSYEQYF.

The chain uses TRBV29-1 and TRBJ1-3; no firm D call. Looked up from germline, CDR1 is SQVTM and CDR2 is ANQGSEA. The CDR3 covers 12 residues. V lost 5 bases and J 0 bases, leaving 5 bases between the germline ends. The DNA for the CDR3 is TGCAGCGTTCGAGACTCTGGAAACACCATATATTTT. This sequence encodes CSVRDSGNTIYF.

The J gene is TRBJ2-7, the V gene TRBV12-3 or TRBV12-4; D not resolved. The CDR3 sequence is 12 residues long. V lost 6 bases, J lost 3 bases, and 9 bases lay in between. The CDR3 loop reads CASSSNFYEQYF. CDR3 in DNA: TGTGCCAGCAGCTCTAACTTCTACGAGCAGTACTTC.

This sequence joins TRBV19 and TRBJ2-5; 9 bases fit TRBD1. The V segment lost 6 bases and the J segment 3 bases; nucleotides outside the gene matches: 2. The germline CDR1 and CDR2 sequences are LNHDA and SQIVND (reference sequence). The CDR3 contains 13 residues. CDR3 loop: CASRGQGKETQYF. CDR3 nucleotides: TGTGCCAGTAGGGGACAGGGAAAAGAGACCCAGTACTTC.